This T cell receptor beta chain came from a study of T cell responses to AZD1222 COVID-19 vaccine. Study-wide results and limits: Receipt of two AZD1222 doses was followed by a rise in Spike-specific TCR breadth and depth. Spike as a whole was targeted by vaccine-associated CD4 TCRs, dominant at 160-218 and 743-854. The donor cohort was predominantly white British with a female majority, and clonal diversity may have been underestimated.

With respect to this clone: Antigen unknown.

The data were produced by immunoSEQ multiplex PCR, yet TCRdb's version contains in-frame clones alone and is incomplete. The sample carries over 110,000 clones, under 95% recorded once. The specimen comprised peripheral blood, sampled on day 0 of AZD1222 vaccination. The TCR originated in an adult in good health.

The CDR3 DNA reads as TGTGCCAGCAGTTACTGGGCTAGCGGGGGGTCCTCCACAGATACGCAGTATTTT. It specifies CASSYWASGGSSTDTQYF. The rearrangement joins TRBV6-2 or TRBV6-3 to TRBJ2-3, with 11 nucleotides matching TRBD2. CDR1 is MNHEY, CDR2 SVGEGT, per germline. This CDR3 has 18 amino acids. The V segment lost 1 base and the J segment 2 bases; nucleotides outside the gene matches: 8.